This entry features one T cell receptor (beta chain) sequence. Its specificity is unknown. This specimen belongs to a study of siplizumab effects on memory and regulatory T cells. Generated by immunoSEQ multiplex PCR, the TCRdb table keeps only in-frame clones and is missing some. This table holds 85,000 to 90,000 clones, about 87% found once. Study conclusions and caveats: There appeared to be greater diversity in naive T cells than in memory cells, and naive T cells seemed major contributors to the alloresponse. Siplizumab caused a significant drop in alloreactive sequences traceable to unstimulated CD4+ memory cells. Suppressive capability of dividing Tregs from siplizumab cultures went unverified.

The sequencing input was CD4+ T cells sorted from blood. This TCR came from a human donor in good health.

The DNA for the CDR3 is TGTGCCAGCTCACCCCGTGAGGCGGGGTCCTACAATGAGCAGTTCTTC. Its translation is CASSPREAGSYNEQFF. The V gene is TRBV18, the J gene TRBJ2-1, with D perhaps TRBD2 (6 bases). Germline values: CDR1 KGHSH, CDR2 LQKENI. V gave up 3 bases and J gave up 1 base, with 13 bases separating them. The CDR3 contains 16 residues. The full variable domain, rest sourced from reference TRBV18 and TRBJ2-1, is NAGVMQNPRHLVRRRGQEARLRCSPMKGHSHVYWYRQLPEEGLKFMVYLQKENIIDESGMPKERFSAEFPKEGPSILRIQQVVRGDSAAYFCASSPREAGSYNEQFFGPGTRLTVL.